This record concerns one T cell receptor beta chain sequence. This same CDR3 is encoded by further DNA sequences in the sample. The data were obtained in a study of cytotoxic CD8 clonotypes in ibrutinib-treated CLL. Study at large: Patient counts were about 12 relapsed/refractory, roughly 15 treatment-naive and 17 to 18 IGHV unmutated.

Using immunoSEQ multiplex PCR, the repertoire was profiled, and TCRdb retains in-frame clones only, with some absent. The data hold around 60,000 clones, with roughly 71% observed a single time. The CDR3 covers 16 residues. CDR1 and CDR2 from the germline V gene are SGHNT and YYREEE (reference sequence). Trimming took 2 bases from V and 3 from J; bases not matched to a gene: 7. The chain carries TRBV5-4 and TRBJ1-1; 10 positions agree with TRBD1. The material was PBMCs, obtained after 12 months of ibrutinib treatment. The source of this sequence is a human donor with chronic lymphocytic leukemia. The CDR3 region is CASSFLGQGVDTEAFF. CDR3 nucleotides: TGTGCCAGCAGCTTTCTAGGACAGGGGGTCGACACTGAAGCTTTCTTT.